The present entry profiles one T cell receptor beta chain with its context. Its antigen is unknown. These data come from a study of shared clonotypes between healthy human individuals. The study, taken as a whole, reports: An anticipated effect of sequencing depth on clonotype sharing among donors was recognized.

Selected positively for CCR7 and CD45RO-negative, naive CD8 cells excluded terminally differentiated effector memory CD45RA+ cells. Each replicate PCR on the sorted subsets used 150 to 200 ng DNA (approximately 27,000 T cell genomes). The method was immunoSEQ multiplex PCR; TCRdb's version includes in-frame clones alone and lacks a portion of them. The table shows about 600,000 clones, with 95% to 98% occurring only once. The source of this sequence is a young man in good health. The specimen was naive CD8+ T cells sorted from blood.

CDR3 DNA sequence: TGTGCCATCAGTGGGGACACGGACTCCTACGAGCAGTACTTC. It encodes CAISGDTDSYEQYF. The chain is built from TRBV10-3 and TRBJ2-7; D may be TRBD1 (6 bases). With 4 bases removed from V and 0 bases from J, the gap between germline ends came to 10 bases. The CDR3 runs 14 residues. The germline V gene has CDR1 ENHRY and CDR2 SYGVKD.